This T cell receptor beta chain was identified during a study of cytomegalovirus exposure and HLA in healthy donors. Overall study context: Some 85 million unique TCRs, all from HLA-typed donors, were included in an early release of the data. General study findings and limits: In a later analysis, several top co-occurrence clusters appeared linked to parvovirus B19, influenza, CMV and Epstein-Barr virus. Presence/absence analyses rested on an assumption that sequencing depth was roughly uniform across donors. Excluded were some V segments that proved indistinguishable, including TRBV6-2 and TRBV6-3.

CDR3 size: 16 residues. V was pared by 4 bases and J by 5 bases, with 20 bases between. Germline-derived CDR1 and CDR2 are SGHVS and FQNEAQ. In its sample, this clone was seen a few times. The antigen is unknown. The primer mix had 60 Vbeta and 13 Jbeta primers. Using immunoSEQ multiplex PCR, the repertoire was profiled, and TCRdb retains in-frame clones only, with some absent. The sample shows fewer than 200,000 clones, 76% of them seen only once. Sequenced material: PBMCs. The chain recombines TRBV7-8 with TRBJ1-2; TRBD1 might be the D (6 bases). This clonotype originated in a female donor in good health and CMV-seronegative. The CDR3 sequence is CASSSLWTEKTYGYTF. The DNA for the CDR3 is TGTGCCAGCAGCTCGCTTTGGACAGAAAAAACTTATGGCTACACCTTC. Full variable domain (missing parts from reference TRBV7-8 and TRBJ1-2): GAGVSQSPRYKVAKRGQDVALRCDPISGHVSLFWYQQALGQGPEFLTYFQNEAQLDKSGLPSDRFFAERPEGSVSTLKIQRTQQEDSAVYLCASSSLWTEKTYGYTFGSGTRLTVV.